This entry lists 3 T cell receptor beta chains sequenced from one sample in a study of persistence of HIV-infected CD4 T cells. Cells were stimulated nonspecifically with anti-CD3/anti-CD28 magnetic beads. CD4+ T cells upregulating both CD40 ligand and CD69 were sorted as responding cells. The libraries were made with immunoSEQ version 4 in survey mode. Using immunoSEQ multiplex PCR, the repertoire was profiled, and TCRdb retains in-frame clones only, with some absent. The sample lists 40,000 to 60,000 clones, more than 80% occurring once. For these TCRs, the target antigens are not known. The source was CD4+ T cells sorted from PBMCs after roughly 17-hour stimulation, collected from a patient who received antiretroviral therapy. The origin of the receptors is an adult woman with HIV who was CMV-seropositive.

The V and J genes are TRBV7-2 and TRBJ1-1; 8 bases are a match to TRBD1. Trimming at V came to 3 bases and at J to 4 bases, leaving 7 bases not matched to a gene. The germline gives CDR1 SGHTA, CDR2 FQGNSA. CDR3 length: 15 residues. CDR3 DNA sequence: TGTGCCAGCAGCTTCCTCACAGGGGGAGGCACTGAAGCTTTCTTT. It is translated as CASSFLTGGGTEAFF. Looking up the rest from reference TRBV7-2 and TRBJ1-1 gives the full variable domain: GAGVSQSPSNKVTEKGKDVELRCDPISGHTALYWYRQSLGQGLEFLIYFQGNSAPDKSGLPSDRFSAERTGGSVSTLTIQRTQQEDSAVYLCASSFLTGGGTEAFFGQGTRLTVV.

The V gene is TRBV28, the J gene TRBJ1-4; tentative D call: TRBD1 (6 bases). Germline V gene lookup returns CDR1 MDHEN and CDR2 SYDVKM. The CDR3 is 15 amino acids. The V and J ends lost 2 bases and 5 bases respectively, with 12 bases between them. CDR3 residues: CASSLERGGNEKLFF. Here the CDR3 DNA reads TGTGCCAGCAGTTTAGAAAGGGGGGGGAATGAAAAACTGTTTTTT.

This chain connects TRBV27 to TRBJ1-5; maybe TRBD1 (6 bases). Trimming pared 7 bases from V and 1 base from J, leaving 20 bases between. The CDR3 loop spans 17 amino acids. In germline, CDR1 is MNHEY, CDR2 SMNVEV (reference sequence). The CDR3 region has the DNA TGTGCCAGCAACCCAAGGGGGGGCGCGGTGAGCAATCAGCCCCAGCATTTT. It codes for CASNPRGGAVSNQPQHF.